This is a list of T cell receptor beta chains from one sample in a study of CD8 T cells in Susac syndrome. TCRdb ran MiXCR on the immunoSEQ multiplex PCR reads and lists one entry per CDR3 protein. In the table there are approximately 100,000 distinct CDR3 sequences, roughly 96% of which are singletons. The sequenced sample was CD4+ T cells from PBMCs. The receptors stem from a human donor in good health. The CDR3 runs from the conserved cysteine through the conserved F or W. The order of the fields is J gene, clone size, D gene, V gene, CDR3 protein, CDR3 DNA. D genes are given only for firm matches. The listing skips clone size in some rows; elsewhere it reads once, few, many or a size class.

J gene: TRBJ2-4
clone size: -
D gene: -
V gene: TRBV28
CDR3 protein: CASSTSGILNIQYF
CDR3 DNA: TGTGCCAGCAGTACAAGTGGGATACTCAACATTCAGTACTTC

J gene: TRBJ2-7
clone size: -
D gene: TRBD1
V gene: TRBV19
CDR3 protein: CASRPGTGSSYEQYF
CDR3 DNA: TGTGCCAGTAGGCCCGGGACAGGGAGCTCCTACGAGCAGTACTTC

J gene: TRBJ2-2
clone size: -
D gene: TRBD1
V gene: TRBV4-3
CDR3 protein: CASSQVSGQGRSGELFF
CDR3 DNA: TGCGCCAGCAGCCAAGTATCCGGACAGGGAAGGAGCGGGGAGCTGTTTTTT

J gene: TRBJ2-1
clone size: -
D gene: -
V gene: TRBV29-1
CDR3 protein: CSVETARRDEQFF
CDR3 DNA: TGCAGCGTTGAAACGGCCCGCCGGGATGAGCAGTTCTTC

J gene: TRBJ2-7
clone size: once
D gene: -
V gene: TRBV5-6
CDR3 protein: CASSLPGQRGFYEQYF
CDR3 DNA: TGTGCCAGCAGCTTACCGGGGCAAAGGGGATTCTACGAGCAGTACTTC

J gene: TRBJ2-3
clone size: -
D gene: TRBD1
V gene: TRBV19
CDR3 protein: CASSIIRGTGSTDTQYF
CDR3 DNA: TGTGCCAGTAGTATAATCCGCGGGACAGGGAGCACAGATACGCAGTATTTT

J gene: TRBJ1-2
clone size: -
D gene: -
V gene: TRBV25-1
CDR3 protein: CASSEGDRAHYGYTF
CDR3 DNA: TGTGCCAGCAGTGAAGGTGATAGAGCCCACTATGGCTACACCTTC

J gene: TRBJ2-1
clone size: -
D gene: TRBD1
V gene: TRBV6-5
CDR3 protein: CASSTQGAGGNEQFF
CDR3 DNA: TGTGCCAGCAGTACACAGGGGGCTGGAGGCAATGAGCAGTTCTTC

J gene: TRBJ1-6
clone size: -
D gene: -
V gene: TRBV5-6
CDR3 protein: CASSTPTGSPLHF
CDR3 DNA: TGTGCCAGCAGTACCCCCACCGGATCACCCCTCCACTTT

J gene: TRBJ1-1
clone size: -
D gene: TRBD1
V gene: TRBV12-3/TRBV12-4
CDR3 protein: CASSLGNRGRFTEAFF
CDR3 DNA: TGTGCCAGCAGTTTAGGCAATAGGGGGCGTTTTACTGAAGCTTTCTTT

J gene: TRBJ2-5
clone size: -
D gene: -
V gene: TRBV4-1
CDR3 protein: CASSQDSAGFRETQYF
CDR3 DNA: TGCGCCAGCAGCCAAGATTCGGCAGGGTTTAGGGAGACCCAGTACTTC

J gene: TRBJ1-5
clone size: -
D gene: -
V gene: TRBV3-1
CDR3 protein: CASSSRGNQPQHF
CDR3 DNA: TGTGCCAGCAGCTCACGCGGCAATCAGCCCCAGCATTTT

J gene: TRBJ2-5
clone size: -
D gene: TRBD2
V gene: TRBV2
CDR3 protein: CASRRDYKETQYF
CDR3 DNA: TGTGCCAGCAGGAGGGACTATAAAGAGACCCAGTACTTC

J gene: TRBJ2-5
clone size: -
D gene: TRBD2
V gene: TRBV3-1
CDR3 protein: CASKPIRPTSGEQETQYF
CDR3 DNA: TGTGCCAGCAAACCAATTAGACCGACTAGCGGGGAGCAAGAGACCCAGTACTTC

J gene: TRBJ2-7
clone size: -
D gene: TRBD1
V gene: TRBV3-1
CDR3 protein: CASSQRGTGPDEQYF
CDR3 DNA: TGTGCCAGCAGCCAAAGGGGGACAGGGCCGGACGAGCAGTACTTC

J gene: TRBJ2-2
clone size: once
D gene: -
V gene: TRBV9
CDR3 protein: CASSVAAHRNTGELFF
CDR3 DNA: TGTGCCAGCAGCGTAGCGGCTCACAGGAACACCGGGGAGCTGTTTTTT

J gene: TRBJ2-7
clone size: -
D gene: -
V gene: TRBV6-1
CDR3 protein: CASSRTASRSSYEQYF
CDR3 DNA: TGTGCCAGCAGTAGGACAGCTTCCAGAAGCTCCTACGAGCAGTACTTC

J gene: TRBJ2-7
clone size: -
D gene: TRBD1
V gene: TRBV4-3
CDR3 protein: CASSQDQGAWNEQYF
CDR3 DNA: TGCGCCAGCAGCCAAGATCAGGGGGCTTGGAACGAGCAGTACTTC

J gene: TRBJ2-1
clone size: -
D gene: TRBD1
V gene: TRBV5-4
CDR3 protein: CASSLDPGQFNEQFF
CDR3 DNA: TGTGCCAGCAGCTTAGATCCGGGACAGTTCAACGAGCAGTTCTTC

J gene: TRBJ1-1
clone size: -
D gene: -
V gene: TRBV27
CDR3 protein: CASRGARTFF
CDR3 DNA: TGTGCCAGCAGGGGGGCGAGAACTTTCTTT

J gene: TRBJ1-5
clone size: -
D gene: TRBD1
V gene: TRBV6-2/TRBV6-3
CDR3 protein: CASRDRGHQPQHF
CDR3 DNA: TGTGCCAGCCGGGACAGGGGGCATCAGCCCCAGCATTTT

J gene: TRBJ2-2
clone size: -
D gene: -
V gene: TRBV6-2/TRBV6-3
CDR3 protein: CASGDNGELFF
CDR3 DNA: TGTGCCAGCGGGGACAACGGGGAGCTGTTTTTT

J gene: TRBJ1-1
clone size: -
D gene: -
V gene: TRBV10-3
CDR3 protein: CATSQNTEAFF
CDR3 DNA: TGTGCCACATCACAGAACACTGAAGCTTTCTTT

J gene: TRBJ2-7
clone size: -
D gene: TRBD2
V gene: TRBV5-1
CDR3 protein: CASSRSSGSSYEQYF
CDR3 DNA: TGCGCCAGCAGCCGATCTAGCGGGAGTTCCTACGAGCAGTACTTC

J gene: TRBJ1-4
clone size: -
D gene: TRBD1
V gene: TRBV25-1
CDR3 protein: CASSELGRGLFF
CDR3 DNA: TGTGCCAGCAGTGAATTGGGCAGGGGGCTGTTTTTT

J gene: TRBJ2-3
clone size: -
D gene: TRBD2
V gene: TRBV19
CDR3 protein: CASSAMAGGSADTQYF
CDR3 DNA: TGTGCCAGTAGTGCCATGGCGGGGGGGTCCGCAGATACGCAGTATTTT

J gene: TRBJ2-7
clone size: -
D gene: TRBD2
V gene: TRBV6-2/TRBV6-3
CDR3 protein: CASSPGDYRRGEQYF
CDR3 DNA: TGTGCCAGCAGTCCCGGGGACTACCGAAGGGGCGAGCAGTACTTC

J gene: TRBJ2-7
clone size: -
D gene: -
V gene: TRBV5-4
CDR3 protein: CASSPGHTYEQYF
CDR3 DNA: TGTGCCAGCAGCCCGGGACACACATACGAGCAGTACTTC

J gene: TRBJ1-2
clone size: -
D gene: -
V gene: TRBV20-1
CDR3 protein: CSAKDRGTSYGYTF
CDR3 DNA: TGCAGTGCAAAAGATCGGGGGACCTCCTATGGCTACACCTTC

J gene: TRBJ2-1
clone size: -
D gene: -
V gene: TRBV5-1
CDR3 protein: CASSLGSGPNEQFF
CDR3 DNA: TGCGCCAGCAGCTTGGGCTCCGGCCCCAATGAGCAGTTCTTC

J gene: TRBJ1-2
clone size: -
D gene: -
V gene: TRBV28
CDR3 protein: CASRATQVTGGYTF
CDR3 DNA: TGTGCCAGCAGGGCCACACAGGTGACGGGGGGCTACACCTTC

J gene: TRBJ2-7
clone size: -
D gene: -
V gene: TRBV13
CDR3 protein: CASSLGPKQYEQYF
CDR3 DNA: TGTGCCAGCAGCTTAGGACCGAAACAATACGAGCAGTACTTC